The entry below describes one T cell receptor beta chain. Its antigen target is currently unknown. Within one base of it there is no much larger clone, and no base qualities were kept. This entry belongs to a study of T cell changes during pregnancy in multiple sclerosis (dated by TCRdb to the late 2010s). Background on the whole study: In women with multiple sclerosis, the researchers looked at how the T cell repertoire shifted as pregnancy progressed.

For this chain, trimming is 7 bases at the V end and 7 bases at the J end, and the number of junction bases without a gene match is 9. The germline V gene (reference sequence) specifies LNHDA as CDR1 and SQIVND as CDR2. Spanning cysteine to phenylalanine, the CDR3 consists of 13 amino acids. The retained sequence is limited to the CDR3, 39 bases, with the frame set at the first base. Libraries were built with the immunoSEQ multiplex PCR assay. TCRdb provides this immuneACCESS table in a form limited to in-frame rearrangements. Some clones are lacking; in checked studies, under half of them reflect an unresolved V gene, and why the rest are absent is not known. The sample records about 49,000 clones, approximately 95% of which are singletons. 5.5% to 6% of the sample goes to the ten largest clones.

The sequence is built from TRBV19 and TRBJ2-7; the junction holds 8 bases that match TRBD2. Source: CD8+ T cells from peripheral blood mononuclear cells, taken in the first trimester of pregnancy. The clonotype comes from a female donor with multiple sclerosis, enrolled in a pregnancy study. In nucleotides, the sequence is TGTGCCAGTAATACGGGAGGGCAAGGGGAGCAGTACTTC. Its protein reads: CASNTGGQGEQYF.